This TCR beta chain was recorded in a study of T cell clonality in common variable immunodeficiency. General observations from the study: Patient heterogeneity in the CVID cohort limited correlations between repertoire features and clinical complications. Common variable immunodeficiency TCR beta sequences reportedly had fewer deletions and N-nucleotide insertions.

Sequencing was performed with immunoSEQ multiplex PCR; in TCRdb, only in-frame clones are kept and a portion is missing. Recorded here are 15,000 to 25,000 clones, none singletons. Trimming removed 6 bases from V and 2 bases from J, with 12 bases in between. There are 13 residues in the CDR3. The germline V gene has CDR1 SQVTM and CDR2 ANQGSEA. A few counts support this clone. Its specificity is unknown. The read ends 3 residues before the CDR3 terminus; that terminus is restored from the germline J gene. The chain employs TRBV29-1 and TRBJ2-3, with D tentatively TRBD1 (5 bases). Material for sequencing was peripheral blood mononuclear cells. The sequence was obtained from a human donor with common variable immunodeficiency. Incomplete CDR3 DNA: TGCAGCGTGGATCGACAGACCACAGATACG. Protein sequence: CSVDRQTTDT. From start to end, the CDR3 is CSVDRQTTDTQYF.